This T cell receptor (beta chain) appears in the sequencing data of a study of blood T cell repertoires in COVID-19 (dated by TCRdb to about 2020). Looking at the study overall: Samples covering the acute and convalescent phases of COVID-19 were provided by collaborators in the United States, Italy and Spain. The material from the prospective study consisted of cDNA or gDNA derived from T cells, B-cell-depleted T cells, or PBMCs. Subjects who had been exposed to COVID-19, were actively infected with it, or had recovered from it provided the deeply sampled blood TCRbeta repertoires that made up the dataset. The repertoires were released in a freely available public database intended as a resource for research on the immune response to SARS-CoV-2. The samples were drawn from two sources: the first 160 participants of the ongoing ImmuneRACE study, and 950 to 1,500 subjects contributed by 6 global collaborators. Sample metadata almost always included a de-identified subject ID, COVID-19 status, age in years and sex. HLA class I and class II types, where available, came from metadata supplied by the sample provider rather than from assay-based typing.

TCRbeta CDR3 regions were amplified from genomic DNA by means of the immunoSEQ Assay, a bias-controlled multiplex PCR. On the study's bioinformatics: The number of nucleated cells in each sample was estimated from the amplification of reference gene primers within the assay. To quantify the absolute abundance of each unique TCRbeta CDR3 rearrangement, sequence reads were collapsed and filtered. For each sample, productive Simpson clonality was calculated by taking the square root of Simpson's diversity index across productive rearrangements. In its TCRdb copy, this immuneACCESS table keeps in-frame sequences only and misses some clones. Where compared with another copy, unresolved V genes explain less than half of these, and the others have no known cause. The V and J calls and clone size come from that table; D and trimming were worked out from the DNA. The sample yields a few hundred thousand clones; 90% were counted once. Together, the top ten hold approximately 16% of the sample.

Measured from the cysteine to the phenylalanine, the CDR3 is 14 residues long. Just CDR3 DNA is preserved here, 42 bases in frame from base 1. The V and J ends are trimmed by 3 bases and 2 bases, leaving 10 bases between them. CDR1 SGHTA and CDR2 FQGTGA are derived from the germline V gene. In regard to this clone: It lacks a known antigen. Qualities for individual bases were not recorded, and no much larger clone is one base off.

Here is what the overall study found, with its caveats: Clinical and demographic metadata were provided uncurated, with the amount varying by source and participant.

Participants in the prospective study were enrolled through a virtual design, were aged roughly 18 to 90 years, and lived in approximately 24 United States geographic areas. To assign participants to cohorts, the prospective study relied on clinical history that participants themselves reported in a screening survey and a study questionnaire. A participant counted as exposed if, within 2 weeks of entering the study, that participant had been in contact with someone who had a PCR-confirmed or clinician-diagnosed COVID-19 case. In the prospective study, whole blood, serum and a nasopharyngeal or oropharyngeal swab were collected from each participant by mobile phlebotomists. Over a roughly 2-month period, participants in the prospective study had the option of providing additional blood draws and questionnaires. Prospective study blood samples were shipped either frozen or at room temperature before DNA extraction.

This receptor was taken from a man aged 30 to 39 who had been exposed to COVID-19. Sequencing input: PBMCs or T cells enriched from blood (not recorded which). The chain links TRBV7-3 with TRBJ1-1; matching of 6 bases hints at TRBD1 as the D gene. The CDR3 amino acid sequence is: CASSLGAQNTEAFF. The DNA sequence is as follows: TGTGCCAGCAGCTTGGGGGCGCAAAACACTGAAGCTTTCTTT. Reference TRBV7-3 and TRBJ1-1 genes cover what lies past the CDR3, so the full variable domain is GAGVSQTPSNKVTEKGKYVELRCDPISGHTALYWYRQSLGQGPEFLIYFQGTGAADDSGLPNDRFFAVRPEGSVSTLKIQRTERGDSAVYLCASSLGAQNTEAFFGQGTRLTVV.